The T cell receptor beta chain described here comes from a study of blood T cell repertoires in COVID-19. Repertoires were generated with immunoSEQ multiplex PCR, while TCRdb's copy carries only in-frame clones and drops some. The top ten clones hold around 6.5% of a sample with under 150,000 clones, roughly 80% of them seen once. Germline V CDR1 and CDR2: MNHEY, SVGAGI. The CDR3 has 15 residues. Trimming removed 7 bases from V and 3 bases from J, with 19 bases in between. The receptor was derived from a woman in her forties who had recovered from COVID-19. Input material: PBMCs or T cells enriched from blood (not recorded which). The rearrangement joins TRBV6-5 to TRBJ2-7; the D gene is possibly TRBD1 (6 bases). This CDR3 reads CASNLGRTVDYEQYF. The CDR3 region has the DNA TGTGCCAGCAATCTAGGAAGGACAGTGGACTACGAGCAGTACTTC.